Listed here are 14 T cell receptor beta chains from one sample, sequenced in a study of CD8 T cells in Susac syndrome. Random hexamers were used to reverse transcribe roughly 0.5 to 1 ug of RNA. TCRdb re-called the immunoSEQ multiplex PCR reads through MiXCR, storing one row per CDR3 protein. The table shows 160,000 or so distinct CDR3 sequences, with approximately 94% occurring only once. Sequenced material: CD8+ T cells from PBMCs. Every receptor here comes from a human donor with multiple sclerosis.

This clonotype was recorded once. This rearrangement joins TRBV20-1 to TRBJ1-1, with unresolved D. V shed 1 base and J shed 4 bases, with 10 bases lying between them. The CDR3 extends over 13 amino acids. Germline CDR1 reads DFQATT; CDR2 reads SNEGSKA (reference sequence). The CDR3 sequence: CSARVEVGTEAFF. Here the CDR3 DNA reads TGCAGTGCTAGAGTGGAGGTCGGCACTGAAGCTTTCTTT.

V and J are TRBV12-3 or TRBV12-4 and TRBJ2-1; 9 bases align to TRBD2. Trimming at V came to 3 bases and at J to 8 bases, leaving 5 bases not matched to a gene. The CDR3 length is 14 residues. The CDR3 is CASSFGGGADEQFF. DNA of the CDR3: TGTGCCAGCAGTTTTGGCGGGGGGGCGGATGAGCAGTTCTTC.

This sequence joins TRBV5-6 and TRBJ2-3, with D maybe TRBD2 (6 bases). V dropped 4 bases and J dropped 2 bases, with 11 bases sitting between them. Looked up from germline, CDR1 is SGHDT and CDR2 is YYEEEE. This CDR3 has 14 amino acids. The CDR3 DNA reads TGTGCCAGCAGCCTAGGCGGGGACACAGATACGCAGTATTTT. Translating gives CASSLGGDTDTQYF.

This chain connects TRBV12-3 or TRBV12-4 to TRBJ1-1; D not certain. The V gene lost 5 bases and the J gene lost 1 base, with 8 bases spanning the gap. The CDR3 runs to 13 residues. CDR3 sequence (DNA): TGTGCCAGCAGTCCACTCACGAACACTGAAGCTTTCTTT. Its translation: CASSPLTNTEAFF.

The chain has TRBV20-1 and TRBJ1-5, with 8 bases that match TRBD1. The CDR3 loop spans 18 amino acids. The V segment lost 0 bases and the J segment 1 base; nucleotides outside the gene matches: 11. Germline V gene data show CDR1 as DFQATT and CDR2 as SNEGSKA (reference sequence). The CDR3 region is CSARDRGLGRSSNQPQHF. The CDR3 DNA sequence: TGCAGTGCTAGAGACAGGGGGCTAGGGAGGTCGAGCAATCAGCCCCAGCATTTT.

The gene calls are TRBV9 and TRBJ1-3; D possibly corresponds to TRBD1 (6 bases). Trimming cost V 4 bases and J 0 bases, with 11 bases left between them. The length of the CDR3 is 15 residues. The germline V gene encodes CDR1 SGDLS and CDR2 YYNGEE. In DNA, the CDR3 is TGTGCCAGCAGCTCAACAGGGAACTCTGGAAACACCATATATTTT. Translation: CASSSTGNSGNTIYF. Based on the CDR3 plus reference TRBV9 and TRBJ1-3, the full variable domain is DSGVTQTPKHLITATGQRVTLRCSPRSGDLSVYWYQQSLDQGLQFLIQYYNGEERAKGNILERFSAQQFPDLHSELNLSSLELGDSALYFCASSSTGNSGNTIYFGEGSWLTVV.

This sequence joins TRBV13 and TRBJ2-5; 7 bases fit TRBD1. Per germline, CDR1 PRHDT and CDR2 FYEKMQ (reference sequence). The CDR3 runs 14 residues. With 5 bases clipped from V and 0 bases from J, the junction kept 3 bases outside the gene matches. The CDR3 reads CASSPQGDQETQYF. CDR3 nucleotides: TGTGCCAGCAGCCCCCAGGGGGACCAAGAGACCCAGTACTTC.

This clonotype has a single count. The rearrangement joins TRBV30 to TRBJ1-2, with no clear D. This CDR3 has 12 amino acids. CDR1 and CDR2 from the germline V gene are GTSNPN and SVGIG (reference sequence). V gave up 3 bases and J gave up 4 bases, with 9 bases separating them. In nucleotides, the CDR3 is TGTGCCTGGAGGGCCCTCGGCTATGGCTACACCTTC. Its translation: CAWRALGYGYTF.

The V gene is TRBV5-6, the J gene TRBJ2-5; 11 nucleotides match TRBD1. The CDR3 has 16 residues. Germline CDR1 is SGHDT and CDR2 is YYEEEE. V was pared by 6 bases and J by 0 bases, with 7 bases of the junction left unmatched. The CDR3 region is CASNLRDRGNQETQYF. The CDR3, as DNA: TGTGCCAGCAACCTCCGGGACAGGGGGAACCAAGAGACCCAGTACTTC.

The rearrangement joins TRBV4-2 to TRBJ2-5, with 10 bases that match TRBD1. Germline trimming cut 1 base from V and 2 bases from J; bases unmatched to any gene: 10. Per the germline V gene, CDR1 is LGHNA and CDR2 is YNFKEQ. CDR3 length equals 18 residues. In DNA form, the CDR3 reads TGTGCCAGCAGCCAAGCCGAATCTCCGGGACAGGGGCAAGAGACCCAGTACTTC. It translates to CASSQAESPGQGQETQYF.

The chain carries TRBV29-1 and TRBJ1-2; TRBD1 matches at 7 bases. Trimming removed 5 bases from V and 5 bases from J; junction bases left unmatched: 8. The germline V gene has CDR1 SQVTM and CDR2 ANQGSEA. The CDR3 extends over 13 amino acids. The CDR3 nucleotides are TGCAGCGTTCAGACCGGGACAGCATATGGCTACACCTTC. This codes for CSVQTGTAYGYTF.

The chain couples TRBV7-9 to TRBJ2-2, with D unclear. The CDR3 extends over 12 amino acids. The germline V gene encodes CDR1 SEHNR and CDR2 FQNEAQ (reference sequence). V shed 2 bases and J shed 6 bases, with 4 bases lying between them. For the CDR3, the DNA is TGTGCCAGCAGCTTACTCGCCGGGGAGCTGTTTTTT. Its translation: CASSLLAGELFF.

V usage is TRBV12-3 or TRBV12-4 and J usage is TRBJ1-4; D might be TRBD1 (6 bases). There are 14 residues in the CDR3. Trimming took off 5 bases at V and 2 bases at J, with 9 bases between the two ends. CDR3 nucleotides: TGTGCCAGCAGTAACAGGGTTACTAATGAAAAACTGTTTTTT. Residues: CASSNRVTNEKLFF.

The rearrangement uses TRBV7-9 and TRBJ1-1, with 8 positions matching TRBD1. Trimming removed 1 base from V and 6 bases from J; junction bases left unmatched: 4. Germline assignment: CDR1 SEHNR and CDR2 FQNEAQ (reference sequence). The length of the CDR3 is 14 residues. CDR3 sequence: CASSLDRDRPEAFF. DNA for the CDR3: TGTGCCAGCAGCTTAGATCGGGACAGGCCTGAAGCTTTCTTT.